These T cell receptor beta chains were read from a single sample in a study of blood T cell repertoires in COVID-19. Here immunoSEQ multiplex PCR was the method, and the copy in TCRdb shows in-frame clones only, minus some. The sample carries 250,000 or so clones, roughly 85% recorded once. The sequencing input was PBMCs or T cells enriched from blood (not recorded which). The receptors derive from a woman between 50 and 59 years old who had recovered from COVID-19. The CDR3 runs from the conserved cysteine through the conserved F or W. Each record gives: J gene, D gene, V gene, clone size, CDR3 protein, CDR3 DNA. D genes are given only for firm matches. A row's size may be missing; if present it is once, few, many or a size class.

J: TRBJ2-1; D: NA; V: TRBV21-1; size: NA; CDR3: CASSLIATRTAYKEHHPYNEQFF; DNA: TGTGCCAGCAGCTTAATCGCGACCCGGACAGCTTACAAAGAACATCATCCTTACAATGAGCAGTTCTTC
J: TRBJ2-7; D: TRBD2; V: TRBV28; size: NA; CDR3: CASSEPGLAFYEQYF; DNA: TGTGCCAGCAGCGAACCAGGACTAGCGTTCTACGAGCAGTACTTC
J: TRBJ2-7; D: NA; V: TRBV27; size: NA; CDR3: CASSSLGHEQYF; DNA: TGTGCCAGCAGTTCCCTAGGCCACGAGCAGTACTTC
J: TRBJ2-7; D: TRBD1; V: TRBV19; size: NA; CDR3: CASSAWDSQSYEQYF; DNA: TGTGCCAGTAGTGCCTGGGACAGTCAGTCCTACGAGCAGTACTTC
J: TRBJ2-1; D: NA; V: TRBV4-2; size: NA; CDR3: CASSLTAIGLNEQFF; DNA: TGTGCCAGCAGCTTGACAGCTATAGGGCTCAATGAGCAGTTCTTC
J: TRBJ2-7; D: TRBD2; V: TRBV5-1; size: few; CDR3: CASSLTGLASSEQYF; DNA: TGCGCCAGCAGCTTGACTGGACTAGCATCATCCGAGCAGTACTTC
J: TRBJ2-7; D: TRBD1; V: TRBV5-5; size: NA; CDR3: CASSSFSTGDYEQYF; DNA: TGTGCCAGCAGCTCATTCTCTACAGGGGACTACGAGCAGTACTTC
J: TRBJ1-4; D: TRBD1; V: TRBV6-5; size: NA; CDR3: CASSPLDRETEKLFF; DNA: TGTGCCAGCAGTCCTTTGGACAGGGAAACTGAAAAACTGTTTTTT
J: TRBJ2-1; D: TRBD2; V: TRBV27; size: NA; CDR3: CASSPFAGVGNEQFF; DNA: TGTGCCAGCAGTCCGTTCGCGGGAGTCGGGAATGAGCAGTTCTTC
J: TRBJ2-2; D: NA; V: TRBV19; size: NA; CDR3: CASSTGVRTGELFF; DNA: TGTGCCAGTAGTACGGGGGTGCGCACCGGGGAGCTGTTTTTT
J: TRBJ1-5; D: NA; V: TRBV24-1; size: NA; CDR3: CATSDGGKPQHF; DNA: TGTGCCACCAGCGATGGGGGGAAGCCCCAGCATTTT
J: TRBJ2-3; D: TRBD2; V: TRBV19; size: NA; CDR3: CATKRGSTDTQYF; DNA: TGTGCCACGAAGCGGGGGAGCACAGATACGCAGTATTTT
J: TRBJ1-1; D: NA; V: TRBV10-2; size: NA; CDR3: CASKEAGGAGEAFF; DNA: TGCGCCAGCAAAGAGGCGGGGGGCGCGGGTGAAGCTTTCTTT
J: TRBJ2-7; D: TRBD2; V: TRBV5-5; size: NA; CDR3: CASSLDRNLAGGGYEQYF; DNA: TGTGCCAGCAGCTTGGACAGAAACCTAGCGGGAGGTGGCTACGAGCAGTACTTC
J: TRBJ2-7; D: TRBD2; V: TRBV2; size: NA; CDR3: CASGELAGVGEQYF; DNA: TGTGCCAGCGGGGAACTAGCGGGAGTCGGGGAGCAGTACTTC
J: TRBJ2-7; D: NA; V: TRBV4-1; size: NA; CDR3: CASSPWTGLPYEQYF; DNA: TGCGCCAGCAGCCCTTGGACAGGACTACCCTACGAGCAGTACTTC
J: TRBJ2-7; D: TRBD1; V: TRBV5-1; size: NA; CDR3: CASSFPRPGQGVTYEQYF; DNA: TGCGCCAGCAGCTTCCCTAGGCCGGGACAGGGTGTCACCTACGAGCAGTACTTC
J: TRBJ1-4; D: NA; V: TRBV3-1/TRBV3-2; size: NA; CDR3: CASSQRQVSPNEKLFF; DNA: TGTGCCAGCAGCCAACGTCAGGTTTCACCTAATGAAAAACTGTTTTTT
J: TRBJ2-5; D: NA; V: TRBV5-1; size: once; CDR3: CASSFNSETQYF; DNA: TGCGCCAGCAGCTTTAATAGTGAGACCCAGTACTTC
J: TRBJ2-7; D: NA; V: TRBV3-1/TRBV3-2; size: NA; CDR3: CASSQESGISYEQYF; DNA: TGTGCCAGCAGCCAAGAAAGCGGTATATCCTACGAGCAGTACTTC
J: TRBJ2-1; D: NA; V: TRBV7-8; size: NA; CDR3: CASSLNNEQFF; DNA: TGTGCCAGCAGCCTTAACAATGAGCAGTTCTTC
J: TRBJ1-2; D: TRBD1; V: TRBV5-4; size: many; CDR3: CASSSGQVVGYGYTF; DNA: TGTGCCAGCAGCTCAGGACAGGTAGTTGGCTATGGCTACACCTTC
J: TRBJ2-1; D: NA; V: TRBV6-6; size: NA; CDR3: CASLPPASSYNEQFF; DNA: TGTGCCAGCCTTCCTCCGGCTAGCTCCTACAATGAGCAGTTCTTC
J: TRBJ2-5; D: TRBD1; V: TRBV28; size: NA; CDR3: CASSPGGAGQETQYF; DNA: TGTGCCAGCAGTCCAGGGGGCGCCGGTCAAGAGACCCAGTACTTC
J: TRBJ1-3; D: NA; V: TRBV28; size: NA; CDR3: CASTTDAGFSGNTIYF; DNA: TGTGCCAGCACCACCGATGCGGGTTTCTCTGGAAACACCATATATTTT
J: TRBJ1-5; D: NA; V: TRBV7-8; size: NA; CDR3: CASSLVSLNQPQHF; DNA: TGTGCCAGCAGCTTAGTCAGTCTCAATCAGCCCCAGCATTTT
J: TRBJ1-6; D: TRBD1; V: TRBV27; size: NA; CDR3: CASTRQGAYSPLHF; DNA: TGTGCCAGCACCAGACAGGGGGCTTATTCACCCCTCCACTTT
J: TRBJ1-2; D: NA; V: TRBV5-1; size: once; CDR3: CASSLEAGDYGYTF; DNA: TGCGCCAGCAGCTTGGAGGCGGGGGACTATGGCTACACCTTC
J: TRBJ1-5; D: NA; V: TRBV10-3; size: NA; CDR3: CANTPIQFDSPYSNQPQHF; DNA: TGTGCCAACACACCCATACAGTTCGACAGCCCTTATAGCAATCAGCCCCAGCATTTT
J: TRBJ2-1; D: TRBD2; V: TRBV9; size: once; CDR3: CASSVSSGAYNEQFF; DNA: TGTGCCAGCAGCGTATCTAGCGGGGCTTACAATGAGCAGTTCTTC
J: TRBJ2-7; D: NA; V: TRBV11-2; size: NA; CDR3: CASSLDGYEQYF; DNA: TGTGCCAGCAGCTTAGACGGTTACGAGCAGTACTTC
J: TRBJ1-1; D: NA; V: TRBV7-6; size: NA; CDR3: CASSLGGPMNTEAFF; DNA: TGTGCCAGCAGCTTAGGGGGGCCAATGAACACTGAAGCTTTCTTT
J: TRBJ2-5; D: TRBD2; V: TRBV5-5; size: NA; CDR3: CASSLGEGGETQYF; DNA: TGTGCCAGCAGCTTGGGGGAGGGAGGAGAGACCCAGTACTTC
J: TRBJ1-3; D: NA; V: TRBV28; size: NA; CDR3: CASGSVGGTGNTIYF; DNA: TGTGCCAGCGGGTCGGTGGGAGGGACTGGAAACACCATATATTTT
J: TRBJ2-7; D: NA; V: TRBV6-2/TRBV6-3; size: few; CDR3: CASSSQLGYYEQYF; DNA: TGTGCCAGCAGCTCCCAACTAGGTTACTACGAGCAGTACTTC
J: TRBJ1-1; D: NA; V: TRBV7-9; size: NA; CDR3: CASGRGTENTEAFF; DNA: TGTGCCAGCGGTAGGGGCACCGAGAACACTGAAGCTTTCTTT
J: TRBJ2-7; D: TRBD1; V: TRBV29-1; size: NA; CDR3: CSVEGGQGANEQYF; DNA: TGCAGCGTTGAAGGTGGACAGGGGGCCAACGAGCAGTACTTC